This T cell receptor beta chain was captured in a study of blood T cells in healthy people across ages. The CDR3 loop spans 16 amino acids. V shed 0 bases and J shed 0 bases, with 11 bases lying between them. Germline-derived CDR1 and CDR2 are SGHRS and YFSETQ. Using a J-beta primer mix together with a sample-barcoded 5' primer, a second PCR was run for roughly 7 to 11 cycles. TCRdb called the 5' RACE reads again in MiXCR, with one record for every CDR3 protein. The sample yields about a million distinct CDR3 sequences, roughly 51% seen once. The sequenced material came from blood. V is TRBV5-1 and J is TRBJ2-3; perhaps TRBD2 as D (6 bases). This TCR derives from a woman aged 60-70 years in good health. The CDR3 sequence: CASSLGVAASTDTQYF. The CDR3 region has the DNA TGCGCCAGCAGCTTGGGGGTAGCGGCTAGCACAGATACGCAGTATTTT.